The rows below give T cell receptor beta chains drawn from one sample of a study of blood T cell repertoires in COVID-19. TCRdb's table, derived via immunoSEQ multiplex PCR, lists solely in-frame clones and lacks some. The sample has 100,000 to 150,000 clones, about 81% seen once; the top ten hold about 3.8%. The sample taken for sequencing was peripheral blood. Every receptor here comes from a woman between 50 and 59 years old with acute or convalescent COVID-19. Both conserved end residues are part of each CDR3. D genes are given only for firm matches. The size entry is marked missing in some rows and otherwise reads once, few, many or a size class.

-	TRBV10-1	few	CASSEGLGYEQYF
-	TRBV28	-	CASTRGVGAGNQPQHF
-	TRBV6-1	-	CASSEVRNTEAFF
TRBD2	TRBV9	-	CASSVGTSAETQYF
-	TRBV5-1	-	CASSKEVGYPFEQFF
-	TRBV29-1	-	CSAGNRLGEEAFF
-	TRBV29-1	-	CSVGRHRGGWGNTEAFF
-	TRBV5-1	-	CASSTAGPRTDTQYF
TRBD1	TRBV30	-	CAWSLQGPGNTIYF
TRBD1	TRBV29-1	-	CRIRDRAHEQYF
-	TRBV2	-	CASSGRRLGSPLHF
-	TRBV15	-	CATSKGQNTGELFF
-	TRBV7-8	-	CASSLDRAWGNEQFF
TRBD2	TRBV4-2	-	CASSQDLRRRGGVDEQFF
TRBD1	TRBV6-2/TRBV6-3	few	CASSYGDRALYEQYF
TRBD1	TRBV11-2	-	CASSTGTGGGYGYTF
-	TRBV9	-	CASSVGGRQETQYF
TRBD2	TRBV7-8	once	CASSTRLAGNYEQYF
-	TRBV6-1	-	CASSEGQANYGYTF
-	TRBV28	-	CASSDTGISYGYTF
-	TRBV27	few	CASSLRRTEEFF
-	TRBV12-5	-	CASGQISGTQAFF
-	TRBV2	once	CASRLGFQGKTEAFF
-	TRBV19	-	CASRSSSGNTIYF
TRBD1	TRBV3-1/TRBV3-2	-	CASSQDRGSPNSPLHF
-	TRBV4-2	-	CASSQEKSAGSYEQYF
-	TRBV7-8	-	CASSLAQGTEAFF
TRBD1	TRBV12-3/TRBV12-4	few	CASRGQGDQPQHF
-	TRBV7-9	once	CASSLVGERITDTQYF
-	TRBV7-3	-	CASSFSGNTGELFF